The next 29 T cell receptor beta chains were all read from a single sample in a study of T cell changes during pregnancy in multiple sclerosis. The method was immunoSEQ multiplex PCR; TCRdb's version includes in-frame clones alone and lacks a portion of them. The repertoire includes 15,000 to 20,000 clones, over 80% of them detected once, and about 13% sits in the top ten. The specimen comprised CD8+ T cells from peripheral blood mononuclear cells, sampled in the third trimester of pregnancy. The receptors here all came from a female donor in good health, enrolled as a control in a pregnancy study.

The chain combines TRBV6-4 with TRBJ2-3; the match to TRBD2 covers 10 bases. This CDR3 region has 14 residues. Germline V gene sequence: CDR1 MRHNA, CDR2 SNTAGT. Losses at the gene ends were 3 bases for V and 4 bases for J; bases not matched to a gene: 1. CDR3 sequence reads: CASSDLAGADTQYF. The CDR3 DNA is TGTGCCAGCAGTGATCTAGCGGGAGCAGATACGCAGTATTTT.

V is TRBV29-1 and J is TRBJ2-3, with a possible D match to TRBD2 (6 bases). Per the germline V gene, CDR1 is SQVTM and CDR2 is ANQGSEA. V lost 1 base and J lost 3, with 14 bases in between. The CDR3 spans 15 residues. The CDR3 loop reads CSVEGVPGETDTQYF. The CDR3 region has the DNA TGCAGCGTTGAAGGGGTCCCGGGAGAAACAGATACGCAGTATTTT.

The chain is built from TRBV6-6 and TRBJ2-3; the match to TRBD2 covers 10 bases. The CDR3 runs 16 residues. Germline CDR1 is MNHNY and CDR2 is SVGAGI (reference sequence). J was trimmed by 5 bases and V by 0 bases; bases with no gene match: 5. For the CDR3, the DNA is TGTGCCAGCAGTTACTCCTTAGCGGGAGGAAAAGATACGCAGTATTTT. Translating gives CASSYSLAGGKDTQYF.

The chain carries TRBV6-5 and TRBJ2-1; 10 bases fit TRBD1. The junction had 5 bases not matched to a gene; V was cut back by 6 bases and J by 6 bases. The length of the CDR3 is 14 residues. Germline V CDR1 and CDR2: MNHEY, SVGAGI. This CDR3 reads CASRAGTGVNEQFF. The CDR3 nucleotides read TGTGCCAGCAGAGCCGGGACAGGGGTCAATGAGCAGTTCTTC.

V gene TRBV7-9 combines with J gene TRBJ2-4, with TRBD2 as a possible D gene (6 bases). Trimming removed 2 bases at V and 5 bases at J, with 13 bases between. Germline values: CDR1 SEHNR, CDR2 FQNEAQ (reference sequence). The CDR3 extends over 15 amino acids. CDR3 nucleotide sequence: TGTGCCAGCAGCTTATGGCGGGGAAGCGAAAACATTCAGTACTTC. Translating it yields CASSLWRGSENIQYF. The whole variable domain, filled in from reference TRBV7-9 and TRBJ2-4, reads DTGVSQNPRHKITKRGQNVTFRCDPISEHNRLYWYRQTLGQGPEFLTYFQNEAQLEKSRLLSDRFSAERPKGSFSTLEIQRTEQGDSAMYLCASSLWRGSENIQYFGAGTRLSVL.

The CDR3 loop is CASSEPTPGGAETQYF. The CDR3 DNA follows: TGTGCCAGCAGTGAGCCGACTCCAGGGGGCGCCGAGACCCAGTACTTC. The chain carries TRBV25-1 and TRBJ2-5; 8 bases line up with TRBD1. With V trimmed by 3 bases and J by 5 bases, 11 bases remained unmatched. The CDR3 runs 16 residues. Germline values: CDR1 MGHDK, CDR2 SYGVNS.

This clone has a handful of counts. This chain joins TRBV19 and TRBJ1-1; 8 nucleotides align to TRBD1. Per the germline V gene, CDR1 is LNHDA and CDR2 is SQIVND (reference sequence). With 9 bases clipped from V and 1 base from J, the junction kept 16 bases outside the gene matches. This CDR3 has 17 amino acids. CDR3 sequence: CASRTDRGPSRNTEAFF. The CDR3 DNA reads as TGTGCCAGCCGAACTGACAGGGGCCCCTCGCGGAACACTGAAGCTTTCTTT.

The V and J genes are TRBV10-3 and TRBJ2-7; 11 nucleotides agree with TRBD2. This CDR3 is 15 amino acids long. CDR1 is ENHRY, CDR2 SYGVKD, per germline. The ends lost 4 bases at V and 5 bases at J; junction bases unmatched: 7. The CDR3 sequence: CAISGVAGGPDEQYF. The DNA of the CDR3 is TGTGCCATCAGTGGAGTAGCGGGAGGGCCTGACGAGCAGTACTTC.

In its sample, this clone was seen once. J is TRBJ2-2 and V is TRBV7-9, with D perhaps matching TRBD2 (5 bases). The germline V gene encodes CDR1 SEHNR and CDR2 FQNEAQ (reference sequence). V shed 9 bases and J shed 8 bases, with 13 bases lying between them. CDR3 length: 12 residues. Here the CDR3 reads CARLGLSGELFF. In DNA form, the CDR3 reads TGTGCCAGACTAGGCCTATCTGGGGAGCTGTTTTTT.

The chain is built from TRBV19 and TRBJ1-4, with D perhaps matching TRBD1 (6 bases). There are 14 residues in the CDR3. Germline CDR1 is LNHDA and CDR2 is SQIVND (reference sequence). The ends were cut back, 9 bases at V and 6 bases at J, with 17 bases in the middle. The DNA for the CDR3 is TGTGCCAGCCTGGAACAGGGAAGTGATGAAAAACTGTTTTTT. This codes for CASLEQGSDEKLFF.

The V gene is TRBV27, the J gene TRBJ1-1; D gene ambiguous. The V gene lost 5 bases and the J gene lost 0 bases, with 4 bases spanning the gap. The CDR3 runs to 12 residues. The germline V gene has CDR1 MNHEY and CDR2 SMNVEV (reference sequence). CDR3 residues: CASSAMNTEAFF. In DNA form, the CDR3 reads TGTGCCAGCAGTGCTATGAACACTGAAGCTTTCTTT.

This clone rates as medium-sized. The chain carries TRBV6-4 and TRBJ2-1; 8 positions match TRBD1. This CDR3 comprises 15 residues. The V segment lost 2 bases and the J segment 3 bases; nucleotides outside the gene matches: 3. Germline V gene lookup returns CDR1 MRHNA and CDR2 SNTAGT. The DNA for the CDR3 is TGTGCCAGCAGTGACGATACAGGGGGCTACAATGAGCAGTTCTTC. Its protein product is CASSDDTGGYNEQFF.

The chain recombines TRBV29-1 with TRBJ2-3, with TRBD2 matching over 9 bases. The germline V gene encodes CDR1 SQVTM and CDR2 ANQGSEA. The CDR3 totals 15 residues. The junction had 11 bases not matched to a gene; V was cut back by 6 bases and J by 4 bases. The CDR3 sequence: CSVGGSGGAADTQYF. The CDR3 DNA sequence: TGCAGCGTCGGCGGTAGCGGGGGAGCCGCAGATACGCAGTATTTT.

The sample holds one count of this clone. V is TRBV6-5 and J is TRBJ2-7; D is unclear. Trimming left V 8 bases short and J 2 bases short, with 13 bases between. The CDR3 contains 13 residues. From germline, CDR1 is MNHEY and CDR2 SVGAGI. The CDR3: CASSERLTYEQYF. DNA of the CDR3: TGTGCCAGCTCGGAGAGACTTACCTACGAGCAGTACTTC.

This clone ranks as medium-sized (0.01 to 0.1%). The chain couples TRBV5-1 to TRBJ1-6; 7 bases are a match to TRBD1. The CDR3 covers 14 residues. Germline V CDR1 and CDR2: SGHRS, YFSETQ. Trimming at V came to 7 bases and at J to 8 bases, leaving 9 bases not matched to a gene. This chain's CDR3 is CASGNGTVYSPLHF. CDR3 nucleotides: TGCGCCAGCGGAAACGGGACAGTCTATTCACCCCTCCACTTT.

The chain has TRBV29-1 and TRBJ2-1; the match to TRBD2 covers 7 bases. The length of the CDR3 is 11 residues. The J segment lost 9 bases and the V segment lost 6 bases, leaving 5 bases of the junction unmatched. Germline values: CDR1 SQVTM, CDR2 ANQGSEA. The DNA of the CDR3 is TGCAGCGTGGGCGGGAGCCCTGAGCAGTTCTTC. Protein product: CSVGGSPEQFF.

The V and J genes are TRBV29-1 and TRBJ2-1; D gene ambiguous. Germline V gene data show CDR1 as SQVTM and CDR2 as ANQGSEA. The CDR3 consists of 14 residues. Between the trimmed V and J ends, which lost 2 bases and 0 bases, there was a span of 8 bases. The DNA of the CDR3 is TGCAGCGTTGAACGCCTCAGCTCCTACAATGAGCAGTTCTTC. This codes for CSVERLSSYNEQFF.

The chain combines TRBV6-1 with TRBJ2-7; D remains ambiguous. The V end was cut by 10 bases, the J end by 3 bases, with 13 bases between. Germline CDR1 reads MNHNS; CDR2 reads SASEGT. The CDR3 sequence is 12 residues long. The CDR3 reads CATERLGYEQYF. The CDR3 DNA follows: TGTGCCACGGAGAGGCTGGGCTACGAGCAGTACTTC.

V and J are TRBV19 and TRBJ2-1, with D possibly being TRBD1 (6 bases). V lost 6 bases to trimming and J lost 4 bases, with 10 bases between them. The length of the CDR3 is 13 residues. Germline V lookup: CDR1 LNHDA, CDR2 SQIVND (reference sequence). CDR3 nucleotides: TGTGCCAGTAGCATGACAGGATACAATGAGCAGTTCTTC. This sequence encodes CASSMTGYNEQFF.

This clone has a single count. This rearrangement joins TRBV5-4 to TRBJ1-3; the D gene is possibly TRBD1 (6 bases). Per germline, CDR1 SGHNT and CDR2 YYREEE (reference sequence). V dropped 3 bases and J dropped 3 bases, with 10 bases sitting between them. CDR3 size: 14 residues. This chain's CDR3 is CASSSPGVGNTIYF. CDR3 bases: TGTGCCAGCAGCTCACCAGGGGTTGGAAACACCATATATTTT.

This sequence joins TRBV25-1 and TRBJ1-1; 8 nucleotides agree with TRBD1. V shed 8 bases, J shed 1 base, and the junction held 6 bases outside the gene matches. Per the germline V gene, CDR1 is MGHDK and CDR2 is SYGVNS. The CDR3 length is 14 residues. In nucleotides, the CDR3 is TGTGCCAGCGCCCCGGACAGGGCGAACACTGAAGCTTTCTTT. This encodes CASAPDRANTEAFF. Looking up the rest from reference TRBV25-1 and TRBJ1-1 gives the full variable domain: EADIYQTPRYLVIGTGKKITLECSQTMGHDKMYWYQQDPGMELHLIHYSYGVNSTEKGDLSSESTVSRIRTEHFPLTLESARPSHTSQYLCASAPDRANTEAFFGQGTRLTVV.

This rearrangement joins TRBV4-3 to TRBJ2-6; possible D gene TRBD2, 6 bases. With 0 bases removed from V and 1 base from J, the gap between germline ends came to 7 bases. The CDR3 has 16 amino acids. Germline-derived CDR1 and CDR2 are LGHNA and YSLEER. CDR3 loop: CASSQDGTSGANVLTF. CDR3 nucleotide sequence: TGCGCCAGCAGCCAAGATGGGACTTCTGGGGCCAACGTCCTGACTTTC.

The V gene is TRBV4-3, the J gene TRBJ2-1; D is perhaps TRBD2 (6 bases). The germline gives CDR1 LGHNA, CDR2 YSLEER. The CDR3 loop spans 14 amino acids. Trimming pared 6 bases from V and 7 bases from J, leaving 16 bases between. CDR3 bases: TGCGCCAGCAGTTACACGGGACTTAGTAATGAGCAGTTCTTC. Protein product: CASSYTGLSNEQFF.

This clone was recorded once. The CDR3 DNA follows: TGTGCCAGCAGCTTACGGCCGGACAGAGACCAAGAGACCCAGTACTTC. Translated, it gives CASSLRPDRDQETQYF. The chain recombines TRBV7-2 with TRBJ2-5; possibly TRBD1 for D (6 bases). This CDR3 comprises 16 residues. V dropped 2 bases and J dropped 0 bases, with 13 bases sitting between them. Germline loops: CDR1 SGHTA, CDR2 FQGNSA.

The chain joins TRBV5-6 to TRBJ2-6, with 7 positions matching TRBD1. This CDR3 contains 15 residues. Germline V gives CDR1 SGHDT, CDR2 YYEEEE. The trim removed 4 bases at V and 0 bases at J, leaving 1 base unmatched. CDR3 sequence reads: CASSPGGSGANVLTF. CDR3 DNA sequence: TGTGCCAGCAGCCCAGGGGGCTCTGGGGCCAACGTCCTGACTTTC.

The chain recombines TRBV11-2 with TRBJ2-4, with 8 nucleotides matching TRBD2. The CDR3 is 14 residues long. The germline V gene encodes CDR1 SGHAT and CDR2 FQNNGV. V was clipped by 1 base and J by 8 bases; unmatched bases: 4. The CDR3 DNA follows: TGTGCCAGCAGCTTAGGCAGCGGGAGCTACATTCAGTACTTC. Residues: CASSLGSGSYIQYF.

The genes are TRBV9 and TRBJ2-5; a weak D match, TRBD2 (6 bases). Germline V gives CDR1 SGDLS, CDR2 YYNGEE. CDR3 length: 13 amino acids. V lost 4 bases to trimming and J lost 3 bases, with 10 bases between them. CDR3 residues: CASSPLAEETQYF. The DNA for the CDR3 is TGTGCCAGCAGCCCCTTAGCGGAAGAGACCCAGTACTTC.

The chain recombines TRBV7-8 with TRBJ2-7; D is possibly TRBD2 (6 bases). The CDR3 consists of 15 residues. The V gene's germline CDR1 is SGHVS and CDR2 FQNEAQ. Trimming shortened V by 4 bases and J by 4 bases, and 17 bases separated the two germline ends. In nucleotides, the CDR3 is TGTGCCAGCAGCTCCCTCGGGGGAGGCTATTACGAGCAGTACTTC. This sequence encodes CASSSLGGGYYEQYF.

The chain recombines TRBV7-3 with TRBJ2-3; 7 bases align to TRBD2. Trimming removed 5 bases from V and 4 bases from J; junction bases left unmatched: 12. Germline CDR1 and CDR2: SGHTA and FQGTGA. CDR3 length: 16 amino acids. The CDR3: CASSPHLRGSADTQYF. As DNA, the CDR3 is TGTGCCAGCAGCCCCCACCTACGCGGGAGTGCAGATACGCAGTATTTT.